This TCR beta chain was documented in a study of blood T cell repertoires in COVID-19. Authors' processing steps: Nucleated cell counts were estimated from reference gene primer amplification. This table comes from immunoSEQ multiplex PCR, and its TCRdb copy is limited to in-frame clones, with some not included. The DNA gave D and trimming, while V, J and clone size come from that table. The sample shows roughly 250,000 clones, around 89% of them seen only once. Everyone who took part was roughly 18 to 90 years old, and they came from 20 to 25 US areas. This TCR derives from a man between 40 and 49 years old who had recovered from COVID-19. Sequenced: PBMCs or T cells enriched from blood (not recorded which).

As DNA, the CDR3 is TGTGCCAGCAGTGAAATGCCCTCGGACTACTATGGCTACACCTTC. Translation: CASSEMPSDYYGYTF. The chain has TRBV6-1 and TRBJ1-2; D unclear. Trimming took 2 bases from V and 3 from J, leaving 13 bases between them. Germline CDR1 is MNHNS and CDR2 is SASEGT. This CDR3 spans 15 amino acids.